These 2 T cell receptor beta chains came from one sample sequenced in a study of shared clonotypes between healthy human individuals. This table comes from immunoSEQ multiplex PCR, and its TCRdb copy is limited to in-frame clones, with some not included. This table has about 680,000 clones, 92% appearing once. Selected positively for CCR7 and CD45RO-negative, naive CD8 cells excluded terminally differentiated effector memory CD45RA+ cells. The sequenced sample consisted of naive CD8+ T cells sorted from blood. These receptors all come from a young man in good health.

The V and J genes are TRBV6-6 and TRBJ2-5; TRBD1 might be the D (5 bases). V was cut by 6 bases and J by 7 bases, with 18 bases left in between. This CDR3 has 14 residues. Per the germline V gene, CDR1 is MNHNY and CDR2 is SVGAGI (reference sequence). CDR3 coding DNA: TGTGCCAGCAGCGTGCCAGACAGCCGATGGACCCAGTACTTC. This translates into CASSVPDSRWTQYF.

Note on this clone: The sample contains more than one DNA sequence encoding this CDR3. The chain couples TRBV4-3 to TRBJ2-7; 11 bases align to TRBD2. The CDR3 covers 14 residues. The V and J ends lost 3 bases and 3 bases, in that order; junction bases with no gene match: 1. CDR1 LGHNA and CDR2 YSLEER come from the germline V gene. This CDR3 is CASSQGTSGYEQYF. CDR3 DNA: TGCGCCAGCAGCCAGGGGACTAGCGGCTACGAGCAGTACTTC.